This entry is about one T cell receptor (beta chain). The antigen remains undetermined. V lost 8 bases, J lost 6 bases, and 14 bases lay in between. This CDR3 region has 13 residues. Per the germline V gene, CDR1 is SNHLY and CDR2 is FYNNEI. The primer mix had 60 Vbeta and 13 Jbeta primers. Produced via immunoSEQ multiplex PCR; TCRdb's table is partial and in-frame only. This table has nearly 100,000 clones, approximately 79% appearing once. This entry comes from a study of cytomegalovirus exposure and HLA in healthy donors. Across the study: Early on, a data release was issued that held roughly 86 million unique TCRs from HLA-typed donors. 81% of around 400 genotyped donors fell in the Caucasian-associated ancestry cluster.

The study, taken as a whole, reports: Fewer N-insertions (relative to the roughly 720-donor mean) were reportedly seen in an Asian-associated ancestry cluster in a later analysis. CMV serostatus was the only immune exposure information that was available.

This clonotype was obtained from an older woman in good health and CMV-seropositive. The sample comprised PBMCs. The rearrangement uses TRBV2 and TRBJ1-5; D is possibly TRBD1 (5 bases). For the CDR3, the DNA is TGTGCCAGCGGGGCTGATTATGTTCAGCCCCAGCATTTT. Its translation is CASGADYVQPQHF.